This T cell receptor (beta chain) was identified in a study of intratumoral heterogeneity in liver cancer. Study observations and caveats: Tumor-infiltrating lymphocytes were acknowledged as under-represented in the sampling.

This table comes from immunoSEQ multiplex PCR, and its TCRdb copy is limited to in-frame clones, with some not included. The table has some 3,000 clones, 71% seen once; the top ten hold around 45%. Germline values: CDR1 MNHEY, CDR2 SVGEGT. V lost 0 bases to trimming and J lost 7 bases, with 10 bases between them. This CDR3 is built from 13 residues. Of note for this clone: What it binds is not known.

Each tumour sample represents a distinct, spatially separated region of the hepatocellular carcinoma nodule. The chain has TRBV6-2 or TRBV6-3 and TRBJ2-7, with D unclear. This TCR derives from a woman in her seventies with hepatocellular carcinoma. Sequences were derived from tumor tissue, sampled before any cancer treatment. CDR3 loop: CASSYSQVSEQYF. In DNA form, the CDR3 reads TGTGCCAGCAGTTACTCGCAGGTGTCTGAGCAGTACTTC.